What follows are 9 T cell receptor beta chains derived from one specimen sequenced in a study of blood T cell repertoires in COVID-19. Measured with immunoSEQ multiplex PCR; TCRdb has only the in-frame clones, and not every one. The repertoire has some 190,000 clones, 75% to 85% of them found once; the top ten carry roughly 4.5%. Sequenced sample: PBMCs or T cells enriched from blood (not recorded which). The source is a man younger than 40 with acute COVID-19.

This chain uses TRBV6-5 with TRBJ2-7; D is perhaps TRBD2 (7 bases). CDR1 is MNHEY, CDR2 SVGAGI, per germline. V lost 4 bases to trimming and J lost 3 bases, with 10 bases between them. The CDR3 is 13 amino acids. The CDR3 region is CASSWGGVYEQYF. CDR3 in DNA: TGTGCCAGCAGTTGGGGGGGCGTCTACGAGCAGTACTTC.

This clone was observed many times. J is TRBJ1-2 and V is TRBV19, with a possible D match to TRBD1 (5 bases). The CDR3 covers 13 residues. The ends were cut back, 3 bases at V and 3 bases at J, with 8 bases in the middle. Germline V gives CDR1 LNHDA, CDR2 SQIVND (reference sequence). CDR3 sequence: CASSMDTYYGYTF. In DNA, the CDR3 is TGTGCCAGTAGTATGGACACCTACTATGGCTACACCTTC.

The rearrangement joins TRBV5-4 to TRBJ2-5; 8 bases align to TRBD2. From germline, CDR1 is SGHNT and CDR2 YYREEE (reference sequence). There are 16 residues in the CDR3. Losses at the gene ends were 0 bases for V and 5 bases for J; bases not matched to a gene: 9. CDR3 in amino acids: CASSLDPTSVGETQYF. The CDR3 nucleotides read TGTGCCAGCAGCTTGGACCCGACTAGCGTCGGGGAGACCCAGTACTTC.

This clone was detected a few times. The CDR3: CASSPSRGGDEKLFF. The DNA for the CDR3 is TGTGCCAGCAGCCCCTCTAGGGGCGGGGATGAAAAACTGTTTTTT. V is TRBV13 and J is TRBJ1-4; weak D call: TRBD1 (5 bases). V was clipped by 5 bases and J by 6 bases, with 16 bases between them. The CDR3 extends over 15 amino acids. Looked up from germline, CDR1 is PRHDT and CDR2 is FYEKMQ (reference sequence).

The chain has TRBV5-1 and TRBJ2-3, with 9 bases identical to TRBD2. The CDR3 sequence is 16 residues long. The junction had 8 bases not matched to a gene; V was cut back by 4 bases and J by 2 bases. Germline-derived CDR1 and CDR2 are SGHRS and YFSETQ. The CDR3 DNA follows: TGCGCCAGCAGCATCGGGACTAGCCTAACCACAGATACGCAGTATTTT. Amino acid sequence: CASSIGTSLTTDTQYF.

The chain links TRBV7-3 to TRBJ1-1; D is unresolved. CDR3 length: 14 residues. Trimming removed 0 bases from V and 6 bases from J, with 11 bases in between. From germline, CDR1 is SGHTA and CDR2 FQGTGA. The CDR3 DNA is TGTGCCAGCAGCTTAACGAACGCGGCAGCTGAAGCTTTCTTT. Translation: CASSLTNAAAEAFF.

The chain combines TRBV9 with TRBJ1-1; D perhaps matches TRBD1 (5 bases). CDR3 length equals 16 residues. CDR1 is SGDLS, CDR2 YYNGEE, per germline. Trimming stripped 0 bases from V and 6 bases from J, with 18 bases between. CDR3 sequence reads: CASSVASWGGTAEAFF. For the CDR3, the DNA is TGTGCCAGCAGCGTAGCTTCTTGGGGGGGAACGGCTGAAGCTTTCTTT.

This clone appeared a few times. This chain joins TRBV7-2 and TRBJ2-3, with D unclear. Germline assignment: CDR1 SGHTA and CDR2 FQGNSA. Trimming left V 4 bases short and J 2 bases short, with 7 bases between. The CDR3 contains 13 residues. The DNA of the CDR3 is TGTGCCAGCAGCTCCACAAACACAGATACGCAGTATTTT. Translation gives CASSSTNTDTQYF. The full variable domain, rest sourced from reference TRBV7-2 and TRBJ2-3, is GAGVSQSPSNKVTEKGKDVELRCDPISGHTALYWYRQSLGQGLEFLIYFQGNSAPDKSGLPSDRFSAERTGGSVSTLTIQRTQQEDSAVYLCASSSTNTDTQYFGPGTRLTVL.

The rearrangement uses TRBV19 and TRBJ1-6; 9 nucleotides agree with TRBD1. The length of the CDR3 is 19 residues. The germline V gene has CDR1 LNHDA and CDR2 SQIVND (reference sequence). V was pared by 5 bases and J by 4 bases, with 15 bases of the junction left unmatched. CDR3 sequence (DNA): TGTGCCAGTAGTGCCGACCGGGACAGGGCCCCCAGTTATAATTCACCCCTCCACTTT. It yields the protein CASSADRDRAPSYNSPLHF.